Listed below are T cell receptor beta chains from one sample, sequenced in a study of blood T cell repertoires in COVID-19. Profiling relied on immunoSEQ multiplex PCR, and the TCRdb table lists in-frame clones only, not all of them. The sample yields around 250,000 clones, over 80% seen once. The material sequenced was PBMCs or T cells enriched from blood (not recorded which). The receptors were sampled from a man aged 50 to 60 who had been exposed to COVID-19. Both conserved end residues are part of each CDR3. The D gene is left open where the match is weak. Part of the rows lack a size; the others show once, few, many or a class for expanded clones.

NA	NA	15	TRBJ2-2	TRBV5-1	CASSLDPKNTGELFF	TGCGCCAGCAGCTTGGATCCCAAGAACACCGGGGAGCTGTTTTTT
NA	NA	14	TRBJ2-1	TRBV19	CASSIRGYPNEQFF	TGTGCCAGTAGTATACGAGGTTACCCCAATGAGCAGTTCTTC
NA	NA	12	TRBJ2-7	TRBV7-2	CASSKDGGRQYF	TGTGCCAGCAGTAAGGACGGGGGAAGGCAGTACTTC
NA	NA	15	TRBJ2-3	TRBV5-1	CASARTGSSTDTQYF	TGCGCCAGCGCCAGAACAGGATCTAGCACAGATACGCAGTATTTT
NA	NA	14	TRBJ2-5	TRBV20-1	CSASSSGAQETQYF	TGCAGTGCTAGTAGTTCAGGGGCCCAAGAGACCCAGTACTTC
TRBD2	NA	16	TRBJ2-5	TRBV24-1	CATSAPRLAGGETQYF	TGTGCCACCAGTGCCCCCAGACTAGCGGGAGGTGAGACCCAGTACTTC
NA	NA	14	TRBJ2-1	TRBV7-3	CASSLLGGVGEQFF	TGTGCCAGCAGCTTATTAGGGGGGGTAGGTGAGCAGTTCTTC
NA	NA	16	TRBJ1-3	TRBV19	CASSMRETFSGNTIYF	TGTGCCAGTAGTATGCGTGAAACGTTCTCTGGAAACACCATATATTTT
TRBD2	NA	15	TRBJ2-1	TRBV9	CASSVGGGVYNEQFF	TGTGCCAGCAGCGTAGGCGGGGGGGTCTACAATGAGCAGTTCTTC
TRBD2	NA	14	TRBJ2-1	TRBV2	CASSGDYVVNEQFF	TGTGCCAGCAGTGGGGACTATGTAGTCAATGAGCAGTTCTTC
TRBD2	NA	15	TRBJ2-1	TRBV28	CASRPPPGGYNEQFF	TGTGCCAGCAGACCTCCCCCGGGAGGGTACAATGAGCAGTTCTTC
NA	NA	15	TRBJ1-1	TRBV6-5	CASSLYGGENTEAFF	TGTGCCAGCAGTTTGTATGGGGGCGAGAACACTGAAGCTTTCTTT
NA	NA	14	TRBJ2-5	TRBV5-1	CASSFFGGWETQYF	TGCGCCAGCAGCTTTTTCGGAGGGTGGGAGACCCAGTACTTC
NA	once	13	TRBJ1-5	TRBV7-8	CASSLESNQPQHF	TGTGCCAGCAGCTTGGAGAGCAATCAGCCCCAGCATTTT
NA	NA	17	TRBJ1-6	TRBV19	CASSSNRRSSYNSPLHF	TGTGCCAGTAGCAGTAATAGAAGGAGCTCCTATAATTCACCCCTCCACTTT
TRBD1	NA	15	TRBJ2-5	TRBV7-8	CASSKDRGWQETQYF	TGTGCCAGCAGCAAGGACAGGGGTTGGCAAGAGACCCAGTACTTC
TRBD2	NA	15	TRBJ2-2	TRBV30	CAWETGLAGSGELFF	TGTGCCTGGGAAACAGGGCTAGCGGGATCCGGGGAGCTGTTTTTT
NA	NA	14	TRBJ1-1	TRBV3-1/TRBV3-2	CASSQAGKGTEAFF	TGTGCCAGCAGCCAAGCGGGGAAGGGCACTGAAGCTTTCTTT
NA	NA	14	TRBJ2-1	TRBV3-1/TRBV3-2	CASSQQGWDNEQFF	TGTGCCAGCAGCCAACAGGGTTGGGACAATGAGCAGTTCTTC
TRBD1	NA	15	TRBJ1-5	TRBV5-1	CASSLGGQGGQPQHF	TGCGCCAGCAGCTTGGGGGGACAGGGCGGACAGCCCCAGCATTTT
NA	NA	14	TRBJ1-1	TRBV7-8	CASSLQQGTAEAFF	TGTGCCAGCAGCTTACAACAGGGTACTGCTGAAGCTTTCTTT
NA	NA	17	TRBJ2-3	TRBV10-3	CAISESFIGQGTDTQYF	TGTGCCATCAGTGAGTCCTTTATTGGGCAGGGAACAGATACGCAGTATTTT
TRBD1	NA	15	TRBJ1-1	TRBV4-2	CASSLRTGEDTEAFF	TGTGCCAGCAGCTTACGGACAGGGGAGGACACTGAAGCTTTCTTT
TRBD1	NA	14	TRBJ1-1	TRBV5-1	CASSSGQGYTEAFF	TGCGCCAGCAGCTCAGGACAGGGTTACACTGAAGCTTTCTTT
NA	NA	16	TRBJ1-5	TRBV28	CASSQGAGGGTQPQHF	TGTGCCAGCAGTCAGGGCGCGGGGGGGGGCACTCAGCCCCAGCATTTT
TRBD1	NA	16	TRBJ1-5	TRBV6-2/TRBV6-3	CASSSLQGVGNQPQHF	TGTGCCAGCAGTTCACTACAGGGGGTTGGCAATCAGCCCCAGCATTTT
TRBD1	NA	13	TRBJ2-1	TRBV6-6	CASSFDRENEQFF	TGTGCCAGCAGTTTTGACAGGGAGAATGAGCAGTTCTTC
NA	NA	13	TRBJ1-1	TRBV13	CASSLFRNTEAFF	TGTGCCAGCAGCTTATTTAGGAACACTGAAGCTTTCTTT
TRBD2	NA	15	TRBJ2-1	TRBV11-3	CASSLTSAVGNEQFF	TGTGCCAGCAGCCTGACTAGCGCCGTTGGCAATGAGCAGTTCTTC
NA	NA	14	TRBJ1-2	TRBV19	CASSWAGPNYGYTF	TGTGCCAGTAGTTGGGCAGGGCCTAACTATGGCTACACCTTC
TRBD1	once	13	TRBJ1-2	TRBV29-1	CSVEVVRGYGYTF	TGCAGCGTTGAAGTGGTCAGGGGGTATGGCTACACCTTC
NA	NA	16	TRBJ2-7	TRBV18	CASSPPRGGSYYEQYF	TGTGCCAGCTCACCACCGAGGGGGGGATCGTACTACGAGCAGTACTTC
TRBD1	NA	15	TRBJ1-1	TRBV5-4	CASSSGGTGHTEAFF	TGTGCCAGCAGTTCTGGCGGGACAGGGCACACTGAAGCTTTCTTT
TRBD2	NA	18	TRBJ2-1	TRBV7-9	CASSARGTSGSVYNEQFF	TGTGCCAGCAGCGCCCGCGGGACTAGCGGGAGCGTTTACAATGAGCAGTTCTTC
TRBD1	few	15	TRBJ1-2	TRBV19	CASSIGGQGLRGYTF	TGTGCCAGTAGTATAGGCGGACAGGGGTTAAGAGGCTACACCTTC
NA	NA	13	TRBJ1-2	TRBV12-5	CASGLRQTSGYTF	TGTGCTAGTGGTTTGAGGCAGACAAGCGGCTACACCTTC
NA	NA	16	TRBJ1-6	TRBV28	CASSFSVRGGDSPLHF	TGTGCCAGCAGTTTTTCGGTTCGAGGGGGAGATTCACCCCTCCACTTT
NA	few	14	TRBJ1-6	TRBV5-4	CASSLGQRNSPLHF	TGTGCCAGCAGCTTGGGGCAGCGTAATTCACCCCTCCACTTT
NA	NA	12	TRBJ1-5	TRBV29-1	CSVQGYGQPQHF	TGCAGCGTCCAGGGGTACGGTCAGCCCCAGCATTTT
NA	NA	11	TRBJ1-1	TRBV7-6	CASSLPAEAFF	TGTGCCAGCAGTCTACCCGCTGAAGCTTTCTTT
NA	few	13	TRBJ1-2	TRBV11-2	CASGTLQGDGYTF	TGTGCCAGCGGAACTCTACAGGGCGATGGCTACACCTTC
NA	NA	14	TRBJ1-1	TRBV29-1	CSVQRAAGDTEAFF	TGCAGCGTTCAACGGGCGGCGGGGGACACTGAAGCTTTCTTT
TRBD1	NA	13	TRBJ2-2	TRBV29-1	CSARDRGWGELFF	TGCAGCGCCCGAGACAGGGGATGGGGGGAGCTGTTTTTT
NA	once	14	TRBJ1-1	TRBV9	CASSVAGGNTEAFF	TGTGCCAGCAGCGTAGCGGGGGGTAACACTGAAGCTTTCTTT
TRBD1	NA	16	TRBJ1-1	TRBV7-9	CASSARTGEMNTEAFF	TGTGCCAGCAGCGCGCGGACAGGGGAGATGAACACTGAAGCTTTCTTT
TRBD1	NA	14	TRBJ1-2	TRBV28	CASSLGTANYGYTF	TGTGCCAGCAGTTTAGGGACAGCAAACTATGGCTACACCTTC
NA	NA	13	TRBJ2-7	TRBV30	CAWSAVISYEQYF	TGTGCCTGGAGTGCCGTTATCTCCTACGAGCAGTACTTC
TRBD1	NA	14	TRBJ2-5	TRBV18	CASSPGQGQKTQYF	TGTGCCAGCTCACCGGGACAGGGTCAAAAGACCCAGTACTTC
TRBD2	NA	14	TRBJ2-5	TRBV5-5	CARSSGGGLETQYF	TGTGCCCGCAGCTCCGGGGGGGGCTTAGAGACCCAGTACTTC
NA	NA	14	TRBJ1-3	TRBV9	CASSPSGQGNTIYF	TGTGCCAGCAGCCCCTCAGGACAGGGAAACACCATATATTTT
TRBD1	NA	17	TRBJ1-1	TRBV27	CASSLYYRQGTNTEAFF	TGTGCCAGCAGTTTATATTACCGACAGGGGACGAACACTGAAGCTTTCTTT
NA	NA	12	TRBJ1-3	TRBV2	CASRSGSHTIYF	TGTGCCAGCAGATCAGGGTCTCACACCATATATTTT
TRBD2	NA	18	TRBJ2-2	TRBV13	CASSQRGLAGKNTGELFF	TGTGCCAGCAGCCAGAGGGGACTAGCGGGGAAGAACACCGGGGAGCTGTTTTTT
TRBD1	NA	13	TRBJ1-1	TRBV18	CASSTQGPPEAFF	TGTGCCAGCTCAACACAGGGGCCGCCTGAAGCTTTCTTT
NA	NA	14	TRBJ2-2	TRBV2	CATELGPHTGELFF	TGTGCCACAGAGCTAGGCCCCCACACCGGGGAGCTGTTTTTT
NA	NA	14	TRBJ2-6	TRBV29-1	CSVTGASGANVLTF	TGCAGCGTTACCGGTGCCTCTGGGGCCAACGTCCTGACTTTC
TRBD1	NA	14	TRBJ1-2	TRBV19	CASMRTGLEYGYTF	TGTGCCAGTATGAGGACAGGGTTGGAGTATGGCTACACCTTC
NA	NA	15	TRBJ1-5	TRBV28	CASSFLFGDNQPQHF	TGTGCCAGCAGTTTTCTATTCGGTGACAATCAGCCCCAGCATTTT
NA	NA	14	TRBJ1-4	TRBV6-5	CASSPPGREEKLFF	TGTGCCAGCAGTCCGCCAGGGCGAGAGGAAAAACTGTTTTTT